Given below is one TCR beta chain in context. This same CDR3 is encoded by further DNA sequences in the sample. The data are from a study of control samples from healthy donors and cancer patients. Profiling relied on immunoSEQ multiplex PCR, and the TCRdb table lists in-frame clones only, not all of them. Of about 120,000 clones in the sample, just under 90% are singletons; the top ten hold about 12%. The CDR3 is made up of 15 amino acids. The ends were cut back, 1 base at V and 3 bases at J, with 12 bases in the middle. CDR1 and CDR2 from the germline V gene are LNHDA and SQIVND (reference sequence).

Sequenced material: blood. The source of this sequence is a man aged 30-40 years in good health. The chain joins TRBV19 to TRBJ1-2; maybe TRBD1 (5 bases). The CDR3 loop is CASSIGQGVDYGYTF. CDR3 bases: TGTGCCAGTAGTATAGGGCAGGGTGTGGACTATGGCTACACCTTC.